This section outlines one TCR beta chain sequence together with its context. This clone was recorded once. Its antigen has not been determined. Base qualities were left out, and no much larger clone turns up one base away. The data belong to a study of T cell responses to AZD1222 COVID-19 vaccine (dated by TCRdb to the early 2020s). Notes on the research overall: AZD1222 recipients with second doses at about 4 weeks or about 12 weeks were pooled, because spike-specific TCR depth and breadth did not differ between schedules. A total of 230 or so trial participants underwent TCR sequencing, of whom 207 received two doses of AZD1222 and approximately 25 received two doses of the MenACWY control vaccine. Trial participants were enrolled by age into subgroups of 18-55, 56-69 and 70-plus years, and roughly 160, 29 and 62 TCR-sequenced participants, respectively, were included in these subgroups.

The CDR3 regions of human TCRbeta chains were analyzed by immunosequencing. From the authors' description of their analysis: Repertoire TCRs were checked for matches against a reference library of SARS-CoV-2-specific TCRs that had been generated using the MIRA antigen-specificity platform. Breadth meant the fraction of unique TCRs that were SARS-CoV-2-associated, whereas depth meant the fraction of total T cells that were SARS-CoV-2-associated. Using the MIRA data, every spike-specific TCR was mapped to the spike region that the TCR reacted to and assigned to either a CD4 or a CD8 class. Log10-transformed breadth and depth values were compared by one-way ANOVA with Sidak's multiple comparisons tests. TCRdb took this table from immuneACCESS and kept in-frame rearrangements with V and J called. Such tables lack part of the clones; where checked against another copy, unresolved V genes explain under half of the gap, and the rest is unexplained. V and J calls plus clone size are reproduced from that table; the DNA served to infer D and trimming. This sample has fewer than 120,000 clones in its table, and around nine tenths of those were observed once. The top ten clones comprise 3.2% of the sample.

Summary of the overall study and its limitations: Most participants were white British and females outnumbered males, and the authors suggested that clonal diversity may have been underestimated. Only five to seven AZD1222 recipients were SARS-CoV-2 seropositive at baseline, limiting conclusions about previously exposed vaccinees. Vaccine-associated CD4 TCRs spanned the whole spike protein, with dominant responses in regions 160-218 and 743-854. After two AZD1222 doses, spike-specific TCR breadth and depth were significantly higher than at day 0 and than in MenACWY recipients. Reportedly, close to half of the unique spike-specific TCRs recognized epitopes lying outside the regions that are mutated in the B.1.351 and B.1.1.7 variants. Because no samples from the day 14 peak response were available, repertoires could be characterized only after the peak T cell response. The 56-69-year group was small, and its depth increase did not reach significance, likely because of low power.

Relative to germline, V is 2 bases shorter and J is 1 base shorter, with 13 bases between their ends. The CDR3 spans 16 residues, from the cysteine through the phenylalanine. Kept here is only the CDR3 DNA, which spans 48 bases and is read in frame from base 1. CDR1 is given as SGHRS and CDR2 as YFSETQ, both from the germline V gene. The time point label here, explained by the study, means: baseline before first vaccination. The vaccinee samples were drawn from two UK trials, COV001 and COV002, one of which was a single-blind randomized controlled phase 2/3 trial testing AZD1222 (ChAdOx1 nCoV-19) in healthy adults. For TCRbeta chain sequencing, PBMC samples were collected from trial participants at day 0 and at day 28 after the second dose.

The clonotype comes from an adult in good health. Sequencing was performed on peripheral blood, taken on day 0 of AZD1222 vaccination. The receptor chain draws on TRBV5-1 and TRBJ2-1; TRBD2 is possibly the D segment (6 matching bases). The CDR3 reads CASSFSGMSSYNEQFF. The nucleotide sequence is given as TGCGCCAGCAGCTTTAGCGGTATGTCGTCCTACAATGAGCAGTTCTTC.